These 21 T cell receptor beta chains originate from one sample sequenced in a study of blood T cells in healthy people across ages. Next came a second PCR, run for about 7 to 11 cycles, which used a sample-barcoded 5' primer along with a J-beta primer mix. MiXCR, run by TCRdb on the 5' RACE reads, gives a single entry per CDR3 protein. Here the sample spans 750,000 to 950,000 distinct CDR3 sequences, 25% to 30% being singletons. These records were also assigned to another study, of T cells of mothers and their children.

Material: blood. Receptor source: a woman in her forties in good health.

This clonotype occurred many times. The genes are TRBV12-3 or TRBV12-4 and TRBJ2-1, with unresolved D. This CDR3 is 12 amino acids long. V was clipped by 10 bases and J by 8 bases, with 15 bases between them. The CDR3 sequence is CATEPDRDEQFF. CDR3 DNA sequence: TGTGCCACCGAACCTGATCGAGATGAGCAGTTCTTC.

This clonotype was counted between two and nine times. The rearrangement uses TRBV3-1 and TRBJ2-7; 7 bases are a match to TRBD2. Looked up from germline, CDR1 is LGHDT and CDR2 is YNNKEL (reference sequence). V dropped 1 base and J dropped 1; count of bases not matched to a gene: 7. The CDR3 length is 16 residues. The CDR3 sequence: CASSQGVGSGSYEQYF. CDR3 nucleotides: TGTGCCAGCAGCCAAGGCGTCGGTAGCGGGTCCTACGAGCAGTACTTC.

To note about this clonotype: One junction end does not reproduce the germline sequence, and a read error may be involved. The V gene is TRBV7-6, the J gene TRBJ1-2; D perhaps matches TRBD1 (5 bases). CDR3 length equals 14 residues. Germline CDR1 SGHVS, CDR2 FNYEAQ. The CDR3 region is CASSLSQVNYGYTF. The CDR3 coding sequence is TGTGCTAGCAGCTTATCACAGGTTAACTATGGCTACACCTTC.

The chain has TRBV15 and TRBJ2-7; D is perhaps TRBD1 (6 bases). The CDR3 covers 13 residues. The germline gives CDR1 LNHNV, CDR2 YYDKDF (reference sequence). Trimming cost V 0 bases and J 5 bases, with 8 bases left between them. The CDR3 spells CATSRDRGNEQYF. CDR3 DNA sequence: TGTGCCACCAGCAGAGATAGGGGGAACGAGCAGTACTTC.

About this clonotype: A much bigger clone sits one base away, suggesting this may be a read error. This CDR3 is CASSLSFRGILRRETQYF. CDR3 bases: TGTGCCAGCAGTTTATCTTTCCGGGGTATCTTACGGCGGGAGACCCAGTACTTC. This chain uses TRBV27 with TRBJ2-5, with a possible D match to TRBD2 (5 bases). With 0 bases removed from V and 5 bases from J, the gap between germline ends came to 22 bases. This CDR3 is 18 amino acids long. Germline V gives CDR1 MNHEY, CDR2 SMNVEV (reference sequence).

This clonotype was seen only a few times. The junction departs from germline at one end; a sequencing error may be responsible. The gene calls are TRBV15 and TRBJ2-5; D unclear. The CDR3 spans 14 residues. Germline CDR1 and CDR2: LNHNV and YYDKDF (reference sequence). The CDR3 protein is CATSRGTLQEIQYF. The CDR3 nucleotides read TGTGCCACCAGCAGAGGGACGCTACAAGAGATCCAGTACTTC.

This clonotype appeared a few times. The J gene is TRBJ2-7, the V gene TRBV7-2; the D gene could be TRBD1 or TRBD2 (6 bases each). Trimming left V 6 bases short and J 2 bases short, with 17 bases between. The CDR3 is made up of 15 amino acids. CDR1 is SGHTA and CDR2 is FQGNSA in the germline V gene. The CDR3 DNA sequence: TGTGCCAGCAGTCGAGGGGGGAGCCTTACCTACGAGCAGTACTTC. Its protein is CASSRGGSLTYEQYF.

This clonotype came up a few times. The chain recombines TRBV28 with TRBJ1-2; D not resolved. Trimming removed 6 bases at V and 7 bases at J, with 12 bases between. CDR3 length equals 12 residues. In germline, CDR1 is MDHEN, CDR2 SYDVKM. CDR3 sequence reads: CASSQTGFGYTF. CDR3 coding DNA: TGTGCCAGCAGCCAAACGGGATTTGGCTACACCTTC.

This chain joins TRBV18 and TRBJ2-4; D is possibly TRBD2 (6 bases). The germline gives CDR1 KGHSH, CDR2 LQKENI. The germline V and J ends were trimmed by 1 base and 8 bases, with 21 bases remaining between them. The CDR3 loop spans 17 amino acids. The CDR3 protein is CASSPLPDRRRGYIQYF. The CDR3 bases are TGTGCCAGCTCACCACTCCCTGACAGAAGGCGGGGATACATTCAGTACTTC. The variable domain in full, completed from reference TRBV18 and TRBJ2-4, reads NAGVMQNPRHLVRRRGQEARLRCSPMKGHSHVYWYRQLPEEGLKFMVYLQKENIIDESGMPKERFSAEFPKEGPSILRIQQVVRGDSAAYFCASSPLPDRRRGYIQYFGAGTRLSVL.

A remark on this clonotype: Being one base from a much bigger clone, this may be a read error. CDR3 residues: CATSDLATLRNEQYF. The CDR3 coding sequence is TGTGCCACCAGTGATTTGGCGACTCTGAGGAATGAGCAGTACTTC. The genes are TRBV24-1 and TRBJ2-5, with no clear D. The germline V gene encodes CDR1 KGHDR and CDR2 SFDVKD. V lost 0 bases and J lost 11, with 18 bases in between. The CDR3 has 15 residues.

As for this clonotype: This may come from a read error, since a much larger clone is one base off. This chain uses TRBV20-1 with TRBJ2-5, with 8 positions matching TRBD2. The CDR3 loop spans 14 amino acids. Per the germline V gene, CDR1 is DFQATT and CDR2 is SNEGSKA (reference sequence). The trim removed 6 bases at V and 8 bases at J, leaving 14 bases unmatched. DNA of the CDR3: TGCAGTGCCACGGCGGGCGGGGGGAGGATCACCCAGTACTTC. Its translation is CSATAGGGRITQYF.

The sample holds many counts of this clonotype. Here the CDR3 reads CSVVGAPSYEQYF. The CDR3 DNA reads TGCAGCGTTGTTGGGGCACCTTCCTACGAGCAGTACTTC. The chain is built from TRBV29-1 and TRBJ2-7, with TRBD1 as a possible D gene (5 bases). Germline V gene sequence: CDR1 SQVTM, CDR2 ANQGSEA. There are 13 residues in the CDR3. V shed 4 bases and J shed 1 base, with 11 bases lying between them.

The chain uses TRBV12-3 or TRBV12-4 and TRBJ1-1; unclear D gene. This CDR3 contains 15 residues. V was clipped by 1 base and J by 3 bases, with 12 bases between them. The CDR3 region is CASSLGLKYYTEAFF. The CDR3 nucleotides are TGTGCCAGCAGTTTAGGCTTGAAGTATTACACTGAAGCTTTCTTT.

This clonotype was seen a few times. The chain recombines TRBV4-3 with TRBJ1-1, with D perhaps TRBD1 (5 bases). The V and J ends lost 0 bases and 2 bases respectively, with 10 bases between them. Germline CDR1 reads LGHNA; CDR2 reads YSLEER. The CDR3 contains 15 residues. DNA of the CDR3: TGCGCCAGCAGCCAAGATCCCGGGGGAAACACTGAAGCTTTCTTT. Its translation is CASSQDPGGNTEAFF.

Worth noting for this clonotype: One junction end disagrees with the germline gene, perhaps due to a read error. The chain joins TRBV6-2 or TRBV6-3 to TRBJ2-2; D is possibly TRBD2 (6 bases). The germline V gene has CDR1 MNHEY and CDR2 SVGEGT. The CDR3 covers 12 residues. The CDR3 DNA is TGTGCCAGCAGTTACGGGAGACGGGAGCTGCTTTTT. Translating it yields CASSYGRRELLF.

This clonotype was counted between two and nine times. The DNA for the CDR3 is TGTGCCAGCAGCACGGGACAGGCGAGCACAGATACGCAGTATTTT. Residues: CASSTGQASTDTQYF. The J gene is TRBJ2-3, the V gene TRBV6-6, with 8 bases aligning to TRBD1. The germline V gene has CDR1 MNHNY and CDR2 SVGAGI (reference sequence). The CDR3 is made up of 15 amino acids. Trimming at V came to 6 bases and at J to 0 bases, leaving 5 bases not matched to a gene.

This clonotype has more than one count but fewer than ten. The chain employs TRBV9 and TRBJ2-3, with 10 bases lining up with TRBD2. The CDR3 runs to 17 residues. With V trimmed by 0 bases and J by 4 bases, 8 bases remained unmatched. Germline V CDR1 and CDR2: SGDLS, YYNGEE. For the CDR3, the DNA is TGTGCCAGCAGCGTAGGAGCGGGACTAGCGATTGCAGATACGCAGTATTTT. It is translated as CASSVGAGLAIADTQYF.

This clonotype was detected only a few times. For the CDR3, the DNA is TGTGCCAGCACCGGGACTAGCGGGATCCGCTCCTACAATGAGCAGTTCTTC. It encodes CASTGTSGIRSYNEQFF. This chain joins TRBV28 and TRBJ2-1, with 13 bases matching TRBD2. The ends lost 7 bases at V and 0 bases at J; junction bases unmatched: 6. CDR1 is MDHEN, CDR2 SYDVKM, per germline. The length of the CDR3 is 17 residues. The full variable domain, its missing parts supplied by reference TRBV28 and TRBJ2-1, is DVKVTQSSRYLVKRTGEKVFLECVQDMDHENMFWYRQDPGLGLRLIYFSYDVKMKEKGDIPEGYSVSREKKERFSLILESASTNQTSMYLCASTGTSGIRSYNEQFFGPGTRLTVL.

This clonotype has more than one count but fewer than ten. The rearrangement uses TRBV7-9 and TRBJ2-3; tentative D call: TRBD2 (5 bases). The CDR3 runs to 16 residues. The ends were cut back, 5 bases at V and 0 bases at J, with 15 bases in the middle. The germline V gene has CDR1 SEHNR and CDR2 FQNEAQ (reference sequence). CDR3 coding DNA: TGTGCCAGCAGCCCCCCCGGGGAGAGAAGCACAGATACGCAGTATTTT. This encodes CASSPPGERSTDTQYF.

The chain joins TRBV5-1 to TRBJ2-7, with D possibly being TRBD1 (6 bases). CDR3 length: 13 residues. Between the trimmed V and J ends, which lost 4 bases and 3 bases, there was a span of 11 bases. Germline lookup yields CDR1 SGHRS and CDR2 YFSETQ. CDR3 in DNA: TGCGCCAGCAGCCGGGACACATTCTACGAGCAGTACTTC. Translating it yields CASSRDTFYEQYF.

This clonotype was counted between two and nine times. The chain uses TRBV4-2 and TRBJ2-1, with D possibly being TRBD1 or TRBD2 (6 bases each). The V end lost 4 bases, the J end lost 5 bases, and 15 bases lay between the germline ends. The germline gives CDR1 LGHNA, CDR2 YNFKEQ. The CDR3 runs 15 residues. Written as DNA, the CDR3 is TGTGCCAGCAGCCGAGACCATAGGGGGGACAATGAGCAGTTCTTC. It encodes CASSRDHRGDNEQFF.